Presented here are 15 T cell receptor beta chains from one specimen sequenced in a study of graft-versus-host responses after intestinal transplantation. Only in-frame clones appear in the TCRdb table, and some are missing; sequencing was by immunoSEQ multiplex PCR. Seen here are under 25,000 clones, about nine tenths observed once, and the top ten hold approximately 49%. Here the sequenced sample was bone marrow, taken around 120 days after transplant. The receptor source for this set is a human patient who received an intestinal transplant, so some T cells may come from the graft donor.

The chain joins TRBV7-8 to TRBJ2-3; 8 bases line up with TRBD2. Germline trimming cut 3 bases from V and 4 bases from J; bases unmatched to any gene: 3. The CDR3 runs 14 residues. Per the germline V gene, CDR1 is SGHVS and CDR2 is FQNEAQ. In DNA, the CDR3 is TGTGCCAGCAGCTTCCAGCGGGAGTCAGATACGCAGTATTTT. It specifies CASSFQRESDTQYF.

The J gene is TRBJ1-1, the V gene TRBV6-1; 7 bases fit TRBD1. V trimming: 9 bases; J trimming: 4 bases; junction bases outside the gene matches: 8. The CDR3 sequence is 13 residues long. Germline values: CDR1 MNHNS, CDR2 SASEGT. The CDR3 reads CASAGQSGTEAFF. For the CDR3, the DNA is TGTGCCAGTGCGGGACAGTCAGGCACTGAAGCTTTCTTT.

This chain joins TRBV4-2 and TRBJ1-4; tentative D call: TRBD1 (6 bases). Germline V lookup: CDR1 LGHNA, CDR2 YNFKEQ. The CDR3 loop spans 15 amino acids. V lost 1 base to trimming and J lost 8 bases, with 14 bases between them. The CDR3 DNA reads as TGTGCCAGCAGCCAAGTTTTAAGGGACACAGAAAAACTGTTTTTT. The encoded protein is CASSQVLRDTEKLFF.

The chain combines TRBV13 with TRBJ2-6; TRBD2 agrees at 7 bases. The germline CDR1 and CDR2 sequences are PRHDT and FYEKMQ (reference sequence). The V segment lost 5 bases and the J segment 0 bases; nucleotides outside the gene matches: 10. The CDR3 is 18 residues long. The CDR3 protein is CASSTALAGPSGANVLTF. CDR3 coding DNA: TGTGCCAGCAGCACCGCCTTAGCGGGCCCCTCTGGGGCCAACGTCCTGACTTTC.

The rearrangement joins TRBV7-6 to TRBJ1-4; D remains ambiguous. Germline loops: CDR1 SGHVS, CDR2 FNYEAQ. The CDR3 totals 14 residues. V lost 1 base to trimming and J lost 10 bases, with 13 bases between them. The DNA of the CDR3 is TGTGCCAGCAGCTTAGAGGGCATGAATTCAAAACTGTTTTTT. This encodes CASSLEGMNSKLFF.

This chain links TRBV5-1 with TRBJ2-7, with unresolved D. The ends were cut back, 4 bases at V and 5 bases at J, with 19 bases in the middle. The CDR3 extends over 15 amino acids. CDR1 SGHRS and CDR2 YFSETQ come from the germline V gene. CDR3 in DNA: TGCGCCAGCAGCGAGTATTCCGGGCCCAGGAACGAGCAGTACTTC. This encodes CASSEYSGPRNEQYF.

The J gene is TRBJ1-1, the V gene TRBV11-3, with TRBD1 as a possible D gene (5 bases). Trimming left V 0 bases short and J 6 bases short, with 11 bases between. This CDR3 is built from 14 residues. Germline CDR1 and CDR2: SGHNT and YENEEA. The CDR3 sequence: CASSLEDGGSEAFF. The CDR3, as DNA: TGTGCCAGCAGCTTAGAGGACGGGGGTTCTGAAGCTTTCTTT.

Only one count was recorded for this clone. This chain connects TRBV10-3 to TRBJ2-3, with 7 bases that match TRBD2. The CDR3 consists of 13 residues. The germline V gene encodes CDR1 ENHRY and CDR2 SYGVKD. After removal of 8 bases from V and 0 bases from J, the junction contained 2 bases not matched to a gene. The CDR3 sequence is CAIGRGSTDTQYF. CDR3 DNA sequence: TGTGCCATCGGGAGGGGAAGCACAGATACGCAGTATTTT.

This rearrangement joins TRBV6-6 to TRBJ2-7, with D possibly being TRBD1 (5 bases). Between the trimmed V and J ends, which lost 0 bases and 3 bases, there was a span of 12 bases. This CDR3 is built from 15 residues. Germline-derived CDR1 and CDR2 are MNHNY and SVGAGI (reference sequence). CDR3 sequence: CASSYSPRASYEQYF. In nucleotides, the CDR3 is TGTGCCAGCAGTTACTCCCCCAGGGCGAGCTACGAGCAGTACTTC.

The V and J genes are TRBV28 and TRBJ2-3, with TRBD1 matching over 8 bases. This CDR3 region has 15 residues. V was pared by 4 bases and J by 4 bases, with 7 bases of the junction left unmatched. Per the germline V gene, CDR1 is MDHEN and CDR2 is SYDVKM. This CDR3 reads CASSSFGQGPDTQYF. CDR3 in DNA: TGTGCCAGCAGTTCCTTCGGACAGGGCCCAGATACGCAGTATTTT. Variable domain in full (rest from reference TRBV28 and TRBJ2-3): DVKVTQSSRYLVKRTGEKVFLECVQDMDHENMFWYRQDPGLGLRLIYFSYDVKMKEKGDIPEGYSVSREKKERFSLILESASTNQTSMYLCASSSFGQGPDTQYFGPGTRLTVL.

The chain couples TRBV5-6 to TRBJ2-1, with TRBD2 matching over 13 bases. This CDR3 is built from 14 residues. Germline V CDR1 and CDR2: SGHDT, YYEEEE. V was pared by 4 bases and J by 6 bases, with 1 base of the junction left unmatched. The CDR3 region has the DNA TGTGCCAGCAGCCGGACTAGCGGGAGCAATGAGCAGTTCTTC. Translated, it gives CASSRTSGSNEQFF. The full variable domain, its missing parts supplied by reference TRBV5-6 and TRBJ2-1, is DAGVTQSPTHLIKTRGQQVTLRCSPKSGHDTVSWYQQALGQGPQFIFQYYEEEERQRGNFPDRFSGHQFPNYSSELNVNALLLGDSALYLCASSRTSGSNEQFFGPGTRLTVL.

The J gene is TRBJ2-3, the V gene TRBV15, with D unclear. Germline V gene lookup returns CDR1 LNHNV and CDR2 YYDKDF (reference sequence). V was shortened by 0 bases and J by 6 bases, with 7 bases between the two germline ends. CDR3 length: 13 amino acids. CDR3 nucleotide sequence: TGTGCCACCAGCAGAGATATGGTGGATACGCAGTATTTT. Translating gives CATSRDMVDTQYF. Looking up the rest from reference TRBV15 and TRBJ2-3 gives the full variable domain: DAMVIQNPRYQVTQFGKPVTLSCSQTLNHNVMYWYQQKSSQAPKLLFHYYDKDFNNEADTPDNFQSRRPNTSFCFLDIRSPGLGDTAMYLCATSRDMVDTQYFGPGTRLTVL.

The chain links TRBV7-3 to TRBJ2-1; D gene ambiguous. This CDR3 contains 16 residues. Trimming removed 3 bases at V and 7 bases at J, with 19 bases between. Germline V lookup: CDR1 SGHTA, CDR2 FQGTGA. The CDR3 coding sequence is TGTGCCAGCAGCTTCAGTGGCCTAAGAGTAGGAAATGAGCAGTTCTTC. The encoded protein is CASSFSGLRVGNEQFF.

The chain joins TRBV6-5 to TRBJ1-5; TRBD1 agrees at 7 bases. This CDR3 has 14 amino acids. The V and J ends lost 7 bases and 2 bases, in that order; junction bases with no gene match: 5. Germline V CDR1 and CDR2: MNHEY, SVGAGI. CDR3 DNA sequence: TGTGCCAGCAAGGGGGCCTGGGGCAATCAGCCCCAGCATTTT. It yields the protein CASKGAWGNQPQHF.

The chain uses TRBV2 and TRBJ2-2, with D hard to call. This CDR3 has 14 amino acids. Trimming took off 6 bases at V and 0 bases at J, with 8 bases between the two ends. Germline V CDR1 and CDR2: SNHLY, FYNNEI. CDR3 sequence (DNA): TGTGCCAGCAGGGTCGGTGCGAACACCGGGGAGCTGTTTTTT. Its translation is CASRVGANTGELFF.